The 18 T cell receptor beta chains below were found in one sample sequenced in a study of blood T cell repertoires in COVID-19 (dated by TCRdb to 2018 to 2020). Library construction relied on the immunoSEQ multiplex PCR assay. TCRdb provides this immuneACCESS table in a form limited to in-frame rearrangements. Some clones are lacking; in checked studies, under half of them reflect an unresolved V gene, and why the rest are absent is not known. A total of about 670,000 clones appear in this sample, approximately 90% of them only once. The top ten clonotypes cover about 0.24% of the sample. The source material was peripheral blood. These receptors all stem from a woman aged 18-29 years with acute or convalescent COVID-19.

V is TRBV30 and J is TRBJ1-2, with 7 bases fitting TRBD1. This CDR3 spans 13 amino acids. The germline CDR1 and CDR2 sequences are GTSNPN and SVGIG (reference sequence). Trimming took 4 bases from V and 3 from J; bases not matched to a gene: 5. DNA for the CDR3: TGTGCCTGGACCCCAGACAGGGACTATGGCTACACCTTC. Amino acid sequence: CAWTPDRDYGYTF.

The chain is built from TRBV18 and TRBJ2-7, with D possibly being TRBD1 (6 bases). V dropped 9 bases and J dropped 2 bases, with 23 bases sitting between them. Per the germline V gene, CDR1 is KGHSH and CDR2 is LQKENI. This CDR3 is 16 amino acids long. The DNA for the CDR3 is TGTGCCAGTTCTAAAAGCGCAGGGGCCTATACCTACGAGCAGTACTTC. It yields the protein CASSKSAGAYTYEQYF.

This chain connects TRBV5-5 to TRBJ1-2; 8 bases are a match to TRBD1. The V segment lost 3 bases and the J segment 2 bases; nucleotides outside the gene matches: 3. Germline values: CDR1 SGHKS, CDR2 YYEKEE (reference sequence). This CDR3 is 14 amino acids long. DNA of the CDR3: TGTGCCAGCAGCTCAGACAGGGGCAACTATGGCTACACCTTC. It encodes CASSSDRGNYGYTF. Full variable domain (rest looked up from reference TRBV5-5 and TRBJ1-2): DAGVTQSPTHLIKTRGQQVTLRCSPISGHKSVSWYQQVLGQGPQFIFQYYEKEERGRGNFPDRFSARQFPNYSSELNVNALLLGDSALYLCASSSDRGNYGYTFGSGTRLTVV.

The chain recombines TRBV6-4 with TRBJ1-1, with 8 bases matching TRBD1. After removal of 6 bases from V and 7 bases from J, the junction contained 10 bases not matched to a gene. Looked up from germline, CDR1 is MRHNA and CDR2 is SNTAGT. CDR3 length equals 14 residues. This CDR3 reads CASSRQGTDGEAFF. CDR3 nucleotides: TGTGCCAGCAGCCGACAGGGGACGGACGGTGAAGCTTTCTTT.

This chain connects TRBV4-1 to TRBJ2-7; 10 bases are shared with TRBD1. Germline V gives CDR1 MGHRA, CDR2 YSYEKL. Losses at the gene ends were 3 bases for V and 1 base for J; bases not matched to a gene: 24. The CDR3 covers 22 residues. The CDR3 here is CASSHPRAGQGPSRGMSYEQYF. The CDR3 coding sequence is TGCGCCAGCAGCCACCCCAGGGCGGGACAGGGGCCATCGCGGGGGATGTCCTACGAGCAGTACTTC.

The chain combines TRBV30 with TRBJ1-1, with D tentatively TRBD1 (6 bases). CDR1 and CDR2 (germline): GTSNPN, SVGIG (reference sequence). With 4 bases removed from V and 5 bases from J, the gap between germline ends came to 20 bases. The CDR3 is made up of 15 amino acids. CDR3 sequence (DNA): TGTGCCTGGAACGGCAGGAGGGGAGGGGGAACTGAAGCTTTCTTT. The encoded protein is CAWNGRRGGGTEAFF.

The J gene is TRBJ2-2, the V gene TRBV30; D unresolved. Germline CDR1 reads GTSNPN; CDR2 reads SVGIG (reference sequence). V gave up 5 bases and J gave up 3 bases, with 13 bases separating them. The CDR3 runs to 14 residues. CDR3 region: CAWAAWIDTGELFF. CDR3 DNA: TGTGCCTGGGCGGCCTGGATCGACACCGGGGAGCTGTTTTTT.

To note about this clone: This same CDR3 is encoded by further DNA sequences in the sample. The rearrangement joins TRBV5-1 to TRBJ1-5; TRBD1 agrees at 8 bases. V shed 2 bases and J 4 bases; nucleotides not matched to a gene: 2. The CDR3 is made up of 14 amino acids. CDR1 is SGHRS and CDR2 is YFSETQ in the germline V gene. This chain's CDR3 is CASSFGTGNQPQHF. DNA of the CDR3: TGCGCCAGCAGCTTCGGGACAGGTAATCAGCCCCAGCATTTT.

The chain links TRBV19 to TRBJ1-2, with 9 nucleotides matching TRBD1. CDR3 length: 12 residues. The V segment lost 8 bases and the J segment 7 bases; nucleotides outside the gene matches: 5. Germline V gene sequence: CDR1 LNHDA, CDR2 SQIVND (reference sequence). The DNA for the CDR3 is TGTGCCAGTTCCGGGACAGGGAGTGGCTACACCTTC. Translated, it gives CASSGTGSGYTF.

The chain couples TRBV27 to TRBJ1-6, with TRBD1 identical over 8 bases. The V and J ends lost 5 bases and 7 bases, in that order; junction bases with no gene match: 7. This CDR3 region has 15 residues. The germline CDR1 and CDR2 sequences are MNHEY and SMNVEV (reference sequence). The CDR3 coding sequence is TGTGCCAGCAGTACCGGACAGGGAATGAATTCACCCCTCCACTTT. Residues: CASSTGQGMNSPLHF.

The gene calls are TRBV7-9 and TRBJ2-7, with 7 bases lining up with TRBD1. This CDR3 is built from 15 residues. The germline V gene has CDR1 SEHNR and CDR2 FQNEAQ (reference sequence). After removal of 1 base from V and 1 base from J, the junction contained 4 bases not matched to a gene. The CDR3, as DNA: TGTGCCAGCAGCTTAGAAGGGGGCGCGTCCTACGAGCAGTACTTC. Its protein is CASSLEGGASYEQYF.

The chain is built from TRBV12-5 and TRBJ1-2, with 7 bases identical to TRBD1. V dropped 3 bases and J dropped 4; count of bases not matched to a gene: 14. The CDR3 totals 17 residues. Germline V CDR1 and CDR2: LGHNT, FRNRAP. This CDR3 reads CASGFGGSEDRSYGYTF. The CDR3 bases are TGTGCTAGTGGTTTTGGGGGCTCAGAGGACAGGAGCTATGGCTACACCTTC.

This sequence joins TRBV6-5 and TRBJ2-1; D call uncertain. V was clipped by 9 bases and J by 3 bases, with 12 bases between them. The germline V gene has CDR1 MNHEY and CDR2 SVGAGI. This CDR3 region has 13 residues. CDR3 nucleotides: TGTGCCAGTGCGAGGTTAGGCTACAATGAGCAGTTCTTC. Translation gives CASARLGYNEQFF.

The chain has TRBV27 and TRBJ1-1, with a possible D match to TRBD1 (6 bases). Germline V gene sequence: CDR1 MNHEY, CDR2 SMNVEV (reference sequence). With 7 bases removed from V and 0 bases from J, the gap between germline ends came to 21 bases. This CDR3 comprises 17 residues. The CDR3 here is CASTLGKGGLVNTEAFF. For the CDR3, the DNA is TGTGCCAGCACCCTCGGCAAGGGGGGGCTGGTGAACACTGAAGCTTTCTTT.

The chain employs TRBV28 and TRBJ2-7, with 7 nucleotides matching TRBD2. J gave up 6 bases and V 6 bases, and 14 bases lay outside the gene matches. Germline V gene data show CDR1 as MDHEN and CDR2 as SYDVKM. The CDR3 length is 15 residues. Here the CDR3 reads CASSPEGLGRVEQYF. The CDR3 DNA reads TGTGCCAGCAGCCCAGAAGGACTAGGTAGGGTCGAGCAGTACTTC.

This clone appeared once. The chain recombines TRBV20-1 with TRBJ1-2; D possibly corresponds to TRBD1 (6 bases). Germline loops: CDR1 DFQATT, CDR2 SNEGSKA (reference sequence). This CDR3 spans 11 amino acids. V shed 5 bases and J shed 4 bases, with 8 bases lying between them. CDR3 nucleotide sequence: TGCAGTGCTCAGGACAGCTATGGCTACACCTTC. Translated, it gives CSAQDSYGYTF.

The rearrangement links TRBV18 to TRBJ2-7; D might be TRBD2 (5 bases). Trimming removed 5 bases at V and 9 bases at J, with 14 bases between. The germline CDR1 and CDR2 sequences are KGHSH and LQKENI. This CDR3 contains 12 residues. The CDR3: CASSSQEVGQYF. As DNA, the CDR3 is TGTGCCAGCTCATCGCAGGAGGTTGGGCAGTACTTC. The whole variable domain, remainder taken from reference TRBV18 and TRBJ2-7, is NAGVMQNPRHLVRRRGQEARLRCSPMKGHSHVYWYRQLPEEGLKFMVYLQKENIIDESGMPKERFSAEFPKEGPSILRIQQVVRGDSAAYFCASSSQEVGQYFGPGTRLTVT.

This chain uses TRBV7-9 with TRBJ1-4, with D unresolved. The CDR3 has 15 amino acids. CDR1 SEHNR and CDR2 FQNEAQ come from the germline V gene (reference sequence). V was clipped by 5 bases and J by 5 bases, with 15 bases between them. Written as DNA, the CDR3 is TGTGCCAGCAGCCCAAGCGAGATGCTAAATGAAAAACTGTTTTTT. Protein product: CASSPSEMLNEKLFF. The full variable domain, completed using reference TRBV7-9 and TRBJ1-4, is DTGVSQNPRHKITKRGQNVTFRCDPISEHNRLYWYRQTLGQGPEFLTYFQNEAQLEKSRLLSDRFSAERPKGSFSTLEIQRTEQGDSAMYLCASSPSEMLNEKLFFGSGTQLSVL.